This T cell receptor (beta chain) was observed in a study of beta chain features in type 1 diabetes. The overall study: The patients were much like the healthy donors in age, gender and cell yields. All samples yielded around 98 million examined sorted cells. General study points: PCR might preferentially amplify shorter templates, equally in patients and controls.

Unmatched junction bases numbered 1, after V lost 10 bases and J lost 3 bases. The CDR3 has 11 residues. CDR1 ENHRY and CDR2 SYGVKD come from the germline V gene. Expressed TCRB transcripts got sequenced, as all isolated RNA was reverse transcribed. TCRdb keeps only in-frame clones here, not all; method: immunoSEQ multiplex PCR. The sample lists 300,000 to 350,000 clones; 7.5% to 9% were seen once. Concerning this clone: Antigen: not known.

The sequenced material came from central memory CD4+ T cells from blood. The J gene is TRBJ2-7, the V gene TRBV10-3; 9 positions match TRBD1. This clonotype originated in a woman aged 18-29 years in good health. The CDR3, as DNA: TGTGCCACGGGACAGGGCTACGAGCAGTACTTC. Its protein product is CATGQGYEQYF.